This T cell receptor beta chain appears in the sequencing data of a study of cytomegalovirus exposure and HLA in healthy donors. CDR1 MNHNS and CDR2 SASEGT come from the germline V gene. This CDR3 is built from 15 residues. V lost 0 bases and J lost 2, with 10 bases in between. Findings of the study overall: Beyond CMV serostatus, there was no information to go on about immune exposure. Associated with HLA alleles at 0.05 false discovery rate in a later analysis were around 17,000 TCR beta sequences. Both high specificity and high sensitivity reportedly marked the classifier's diagnosis of cytomegalovirus status. The study put 150 to 200 TCR beta chains on its list as cytomegalovirus-associated.

Worth noting for this clone: Its target is unknown.

Amplification used 60 Vbeta primers and 13 Jbeta primers. The repertoire was sequenced with immunoSEQ multiplex PCR; TCRdb's copy has only in-frame clones and lacks some. This table has some 150,000 clones, approximately 85% appearing once. V is TRBV6-1 and J is TRBJ1-1; D might be TRBD1 (5 bases). The sequence was collected from a man aged 45-60 years in good health and CMV-seropositive. The sequencing input was PBMCs. The CDR3 nucleotides read TGTGCCAGCAGTGAAGCGCCGGGGGGAAACACTGAAGCTTTCTTT. Protein product: CASSEAPGGNTEAFF.